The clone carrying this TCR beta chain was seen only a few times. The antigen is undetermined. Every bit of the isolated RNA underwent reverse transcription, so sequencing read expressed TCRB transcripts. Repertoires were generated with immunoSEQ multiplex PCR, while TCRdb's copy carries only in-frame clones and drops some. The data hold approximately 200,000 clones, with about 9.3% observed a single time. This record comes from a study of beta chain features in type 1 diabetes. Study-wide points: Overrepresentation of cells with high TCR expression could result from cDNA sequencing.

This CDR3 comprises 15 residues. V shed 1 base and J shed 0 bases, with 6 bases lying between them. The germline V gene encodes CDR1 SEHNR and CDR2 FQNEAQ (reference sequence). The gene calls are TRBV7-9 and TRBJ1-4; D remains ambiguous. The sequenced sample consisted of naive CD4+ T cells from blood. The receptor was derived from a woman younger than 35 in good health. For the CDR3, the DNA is TGTGCCAGCAGCTTAGTCCCAGCAACTAATGAAAAACTGTTTTTT. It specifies CASSLVPATNEKLFF.